This record concerns one T cell receptor beta chain sequence. These data come from a study of PD-L1 blockade in urothelial cancer. Turning to the study itself: Every 3 weeks, patients received intravenous atezolizumab 1,200 mg, beginning 2014. Men with urothelial cancer arising in the bladder made up about 90% of the roughly 29 patients. Blood was analyzed 3 weeks (second dose) and 6 weeks after treatment start.

The assay was immunoSEQ multiplex PCR, and TCRdb's table has in-frame clones only and misses some. Altogether 25,000 to 35,000 clones are present, about nine tenths being singletons, with the ten largest covering approximately 3.7%. Locally advanced or metastatic urothelial carcinoma affected the patients. Germline CDR1 KGHSH, CDR2 LQKENI. The V segment lost 6 bases and the J segment 7 bases; nucleotides outside the gene matches: 12. The CDR3 consists of 16 residues. The chain links TRBV18 to TRBJ1-6; 7 bases are shared with TRBD1. The sample was PBMCs, taken around atezolizumab (anti-PD-L1) treatment. This receptor was identified in a man aged 50 to 59 with urothelial cancer. CDR3: CASSAPGQRLNSPLHF. CDR3 coding DNA: TGTGCCAGCTCGGCCCCGGGACAGAGGCTGAATTCACCCCTCCACTTT.